A selection of T cell receptor beta chains follows, all from one sample in a study of cytomegalovirus exposure and HLA in healthy donors. TCRdb keeps only in-frame clones here, not all; method: immunoSEQ multiplex PCR. The profile shows some 140,000 clones, approximately 85% of them singletons. The specimen sequenced was PBMCs. These receptors originate from a woman between 25 and 40 years old in good health and CMV-seronegative. Both conserved end residues are part of each CDR3. The order of the fields is J gene, V gene, clone size, D gene, CDR3 protein, CDR3 DNA. The D gene is left open where the match is weak. Clone size is shown for a subset of rows, as once, few, many or a class of expanded clone.

TRBJ1-1,TRBV29-1,-,-,CSANKNTEAFF,TGCAGCGCGAACAAGAACACTGAAGCTTTCTTT
TRBJ1-2,TRBV2,-,TRBD1,CASSGTGGSNYGYTF,TGTGCCAGCAGTGGGACAGGGGGCTCGAACTATGGCTACACCTTC
TRBJ2-7,TRBV29-1,-,-,CSVTGQSYEQYF,TGCAGCGTAACCGGACAGTCCTACGAGCAGTACTTC
TRBJ2-1,TRBV29-1,-,-,CSVVGGQSYNEQFF,TGCAGCGTTGTCGGGGGGCAATCCTACAATGAGCAGTTCTTC
TRBJ1-4,TRBV2,once,-,CASSVRVGAGNEKLFF,TGTGCCAGCAGTGTTCGTGTGGGGGCCGGGAATGAAAAACTGTTTTTT
TRBJ2-5,TRBV9,-,TRBD2,CASRPQRASGGRETQYF,TGTGCCAGCAGACCCCAAAGGGCGAGCGGGGGAAGAGAGACCCAGTACTTC
TRBJ1-3,TRBV6-1,-,-,CASSEWWGVSGNTIYF,TGTGCCAGCAGTGAATGGTGGGGGGTCTCTGGAAACACCATATATTTT
TRBJ2-5,TRBV2,-,TRBD2,CASRGTSGGARETQYF,TGTGCCAGCAGAGGGACTAGCGGGGGGGCGAGAGAGACCCAGTACTTC
TRBJ2-1,TRBV6-5,once,-,CASSYSAGKPNNGQFF,TGTGCCAGCAGTTACTCTGCGGGGAAACCGAACAATGGGCAGTTCTTC
TRBJ2-7,TRBV6-6,-,-,CASSYSSAYSYEQYF,TGTGCCAGCAGTTACTCGAGTGCGTACTCCTACGAGCAGTACTTC
TRBJ1-4,TRBV5-1,-,-,CASSLASGINEKLFF,TGCGCCAGCAGCTTGGCCTCGGGGATTAATGAAAAACTGTTTTTT
TRBJ1-1,TRBV27,-,TRBD1,CASSITGANTEAFF,TGTGCCAGCAGTATCACAGGGGCGAACACTGAAGCTTTCTTT
TRBJ2-2,TRBV5-1,-,TRBD1,CASSPAPGQITGELFF,TGCGCCAGCAGCCCCGCCCCGGGACAGATCACCGGGGAGCTGTTTTTT
TRBJ2-1,TRBV19,-,TRBD1,CASSRGSRTGTNEQFF,TGTGCCAGTAGTAGAGGGTCCAGGACAGGGACGAATGAGCAGTTCTTC
TRBJ1-1,TRBV27,-,-,CASSLQGKAEAFF,TGTGCCAGCAGCCTTCAGGGGAAGGCTGAAGCTTTCTTT